The 2 T cell receptor beta chains presented below share a single source sample, sequenced in a study of radiotherapy plus CTLA-4 blockade in lung cancer. TCRdb's table, derived via immunoSEQ multiplex PCR, lists solely in-frame clones and lacks some. The sample contains more than 90,000 clones, 70% to 85% of which appear only once. The input for sequencing was peripheral blood, taken from a patient treated with radiotherapy plus ipilimumab. The receptors originated from a human donor with non-small cell lung cancer that progressed on radiotherapy plus ipilimumab. Some clones in this sample may be carry-over from other donors' samples.

This sequence joins TRBV6-6 and TRBJ2-5; no clear D. The V end was cut by 5 bases, the J end by 5 bases, with 9 bases between. Germline assignment: CDR1 MNHNY and CDR2 SVGAGI (reference sequence). The CDR3 covers 12 residues. The CDR3: CASSLVSETQYF. CDR3 bases: TGTGCCAGCAGTCTAGTGAGTGAGACCCAGTACTTC.

The chain couples TRBV9 to TRBJ1-2; 9 bases are a match to TRBD1. CDR1 and CDR2 from the germline V gene are SGDLS and YYNGEE. The CDR3 has 14 amino acids. V was clipped by 0 bases and J by 8 bases; unmatched bases: 5. The CDR3 sequence is CASSVDGDRAGYTF. The CDR3 DNA sequence: TGTGCCAGCAGCGTAGATGGGGACAGGGCAGGCTACACCTTC.